Listed below are T cell receptor beta chains from one sample, sequenced in a study of blood T cells in healthy people across ages. MiXCR, run by TCRdb on the 5' RACE reads, gives a single entry per CDR3 protein. This table has around 1.5 million distinct CDR3 sequences, around two fifths appearing once. Sequencing was performed on blood. These receptors were collected from a woman under 30 in good health. CDR3s include the opening cysteine and the closing phenylalanine or tryptophan. D genes are given only for firm matches. Not all rows give a size; the values are once, few, many and, for expanded clones, a class.

abundance | j_gene | v_gene | d_gene | CDR3nt | CDR3aa
few | TRBJ2-3 | TRBV7-9 | . | TGTGCCAGCAGCTTAGGCCGGGTTACAGGAATCACCGGGACAGATACGCAGTATTTT | CASSLGRVTGITGTDTQYF
. | TRBJ1-4 | TRBV6-1 | . | TGTGCCAGCAGTCTGGACAGAAGCAATGAAAAACTGTTTTTT | CASSLDRSNEKLFF
. | TRBJ2-1 | TRBV7-2 | TRBD2 | TGTGCCAGCAGATTTGAAGGACTAGCGGGTTCCCATGAGCAGTTCTTC | CASRFEGLAGSHEQFF
few | TRBJ2-5 | TRBV20-1 | TRBD2 | TGCAGTGCTACACTAGCGGGGGAACAAGAGACCCAGTACTTC | CSATLAGEQETQYF
. | TRBJ2-7 | TRBV4-1 | TRBD2 | TGCGCCAGCAGCCAAGAATCCGCGGGGGTTCTCGACGAGCAGTACTTC | CASSQESAGVLDEQYF
. | TRBJ2-7 | TRBV5-1 | . | TGCGCCAGCAGCTTGCTCGGTACCTCTCTCGAGCAGTACTTC | CASSLLGTSLEQYF
few | TRBJ2-3 | TRBV20-1 | . | TGCAGTGCTAGAGGTGGGGAAGGGAGGCCAGATACGCAGTATTTT | CSARGGEGRPDTQYF
few | TRBJ1-2 | TRBV29-1 | . | TGCAGCGTAGCTGACAGAGATGGCTACACCTTC | CSVADRDGYTF
. | TRBJ2-1 | TRBV5-1 | . | TGCGCCAGCAGCTTGGACGGTCGCCGGACTACTTTCTACAATGAGCAGTTCTTC | CASSLDGRRTTFYNEQFF
. | TRBJ1-4 | TRBV2 | TRBD1 | TGTGCCAGCGGTCTGACAGGGCGTAATGAAAAACTGTTTTTT | CASGLTGRNEKLFF
. | TRBJ2-5 | TRBV12-3/TRBV12-4 | . | TGTGCCAGCAGTTTGGGGCGAGCTGTGGAGACCCAGTACTTC | CASSLGRAVETQYF
. | TRBJ2-1 | TRBV10-3 | TRBD2 | TGTGCCATACGTAAGGGGGGGACTAGCAATGAGCAGTTCTTC | CAIRKGGTSNEQFF
few | TRBJ2-1 | TRBV5-1 | TRBD2 | TGCGCCAGCAGCGAATTGAGGGGGAGCGGGGGAATGGACAATGAGCAGTTCTTC | CASSELRGSGGMDNEQFF
few | TRBJ2-1 | TRBV5-6 | TRBD2 | TGTGCCAGCAGTCAGGGACTAGCGGGTAGAAGCTCCTACAATGAGCAGTTCTTC | CASSQGLAGRSSYNEQFF
. | TRBJ2-5 | TRBV20-1 | . | TGCAGTTTCCGGGGTACCCAAGAGACCCAGTACTTC | CSFRGTQETQYF
. | TRBJ2-1 | TRBV6-1 | . | TGTGCCAGCAGTGAAGCTGGGCGGTCAAATGAGCAGTTCTTC | CASSEAGRSNEQFF
. | TRBJ2-7 | TRBV4-2 | . | TGTGCCAGCAAACCTTCACCGGGCTCCTACGAGCAGTACTTC | CASKPSPGSYEQYF
. | TRBJ2-6 | TRBV29-1 | . | TGCAGCGTTGTCGGGGGTGGTGGGGCCAACGTCCTGACTTTC | CSVVGGGGANVLTF
. | TRBJ2-1 | TRBV7-9 | TRBD1 | TGTGCCAGCAGCTCCTCCGGGACAGGGACAAATGAGCAGTTCTTC | CASSSSGTGTNEQFF
many | TRBJ1-5 | TRBV12-3/TRBV12-4 | . | TGTGCCAGCAGTTTTGGAGGGATGGGTCAGCCCCAGCATTTT | CASSFGGMGQPQHF
. | TRBJ2-5 | TRBV15 | . | TGTGCCACCAAATTAAGGGTTTCGGAGACCCAGTACTTC | CATKLRVSETQYF
. | TRBJ1-2 | TRBV18 | . | TGTGCCAGCCAAGGACGGGGTAACTATGGCTACACCTTC | CASQGRGNYGYTF